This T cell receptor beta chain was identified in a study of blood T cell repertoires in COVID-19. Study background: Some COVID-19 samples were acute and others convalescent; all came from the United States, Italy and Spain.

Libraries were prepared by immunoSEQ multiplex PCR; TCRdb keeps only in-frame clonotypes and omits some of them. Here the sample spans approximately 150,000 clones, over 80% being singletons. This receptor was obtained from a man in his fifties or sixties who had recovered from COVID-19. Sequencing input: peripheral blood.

The CDR3 is CASSLDRGPGQYF. CDR3 coding DNA: TGTGCCAGCAGTTTAGACAGGGGTCCAGGGCAGTACTTC. The genes are TRBV27 and TRBJ2-7; 8 bases map to TRBD1. V dropped 2 bases and J dropped 9; count of bases not matched to a gene: 6. Germline V gives CDR1 MNHEY, CDR2 SMNVEV (reference sequence). This CDR3 contains 13 residues.